The sequence of this T cell receptor beta chain was determined in a study of CD8 T cells in ankylosing spondylitis. Germline lookup yields CDR1 SGHRS and CDR2 YFSETQ. V lost 4 bases to trimming and J lost 2 bases; unmatched junction nucleotides: 6. The CDR3 is made up of 16 amino acids. This clonotype was observed many times. Its antigen is as yet unknown. Study conclusions and caveats: There was a TCR beta motif, made of eight highly homologous variants, that appeared characteristic of ankylosing spondylitis blood.

Each TCR beta library was made by quantitative 5'-RACE that incorporated molecular barcodes. TCRdb used MiXCR to reprocess the 5' RACE reads, holding one entry per CDR3 protein. The data show under 200,000 distinct CDR3 sequences, roughly 11% seen once. The J gene is TRBJ2-3, the V gene TRBV5-1, with TRBD2 identical over 11 bases. The source is a male donor with ankylosing spondylitis or in good health (not recorded which). Material for sequencing was blood, either unsorted or a sorted T cell fraction (not recorded which). In DNA, the CDR3 is TGCGCCAGCAGCCCTGGGACTAGCGGACCCACAGATACGCAGTATTTT. Its protein is CASSPGTSGPTDTQYF. Complete variable domain (other parts from reference TRBV5-1 and TRBJ2-3): KAGVTQTPRYLIKTRGQQVTLSCSPISGHRSVSWYQQTPGQGLQFLFEYFSETQRNKGNFPGRFSGRQFSNSRSEMNVSTLELGDSALYLCASSPGTSGPTDTQYFGPGTRLTVL.